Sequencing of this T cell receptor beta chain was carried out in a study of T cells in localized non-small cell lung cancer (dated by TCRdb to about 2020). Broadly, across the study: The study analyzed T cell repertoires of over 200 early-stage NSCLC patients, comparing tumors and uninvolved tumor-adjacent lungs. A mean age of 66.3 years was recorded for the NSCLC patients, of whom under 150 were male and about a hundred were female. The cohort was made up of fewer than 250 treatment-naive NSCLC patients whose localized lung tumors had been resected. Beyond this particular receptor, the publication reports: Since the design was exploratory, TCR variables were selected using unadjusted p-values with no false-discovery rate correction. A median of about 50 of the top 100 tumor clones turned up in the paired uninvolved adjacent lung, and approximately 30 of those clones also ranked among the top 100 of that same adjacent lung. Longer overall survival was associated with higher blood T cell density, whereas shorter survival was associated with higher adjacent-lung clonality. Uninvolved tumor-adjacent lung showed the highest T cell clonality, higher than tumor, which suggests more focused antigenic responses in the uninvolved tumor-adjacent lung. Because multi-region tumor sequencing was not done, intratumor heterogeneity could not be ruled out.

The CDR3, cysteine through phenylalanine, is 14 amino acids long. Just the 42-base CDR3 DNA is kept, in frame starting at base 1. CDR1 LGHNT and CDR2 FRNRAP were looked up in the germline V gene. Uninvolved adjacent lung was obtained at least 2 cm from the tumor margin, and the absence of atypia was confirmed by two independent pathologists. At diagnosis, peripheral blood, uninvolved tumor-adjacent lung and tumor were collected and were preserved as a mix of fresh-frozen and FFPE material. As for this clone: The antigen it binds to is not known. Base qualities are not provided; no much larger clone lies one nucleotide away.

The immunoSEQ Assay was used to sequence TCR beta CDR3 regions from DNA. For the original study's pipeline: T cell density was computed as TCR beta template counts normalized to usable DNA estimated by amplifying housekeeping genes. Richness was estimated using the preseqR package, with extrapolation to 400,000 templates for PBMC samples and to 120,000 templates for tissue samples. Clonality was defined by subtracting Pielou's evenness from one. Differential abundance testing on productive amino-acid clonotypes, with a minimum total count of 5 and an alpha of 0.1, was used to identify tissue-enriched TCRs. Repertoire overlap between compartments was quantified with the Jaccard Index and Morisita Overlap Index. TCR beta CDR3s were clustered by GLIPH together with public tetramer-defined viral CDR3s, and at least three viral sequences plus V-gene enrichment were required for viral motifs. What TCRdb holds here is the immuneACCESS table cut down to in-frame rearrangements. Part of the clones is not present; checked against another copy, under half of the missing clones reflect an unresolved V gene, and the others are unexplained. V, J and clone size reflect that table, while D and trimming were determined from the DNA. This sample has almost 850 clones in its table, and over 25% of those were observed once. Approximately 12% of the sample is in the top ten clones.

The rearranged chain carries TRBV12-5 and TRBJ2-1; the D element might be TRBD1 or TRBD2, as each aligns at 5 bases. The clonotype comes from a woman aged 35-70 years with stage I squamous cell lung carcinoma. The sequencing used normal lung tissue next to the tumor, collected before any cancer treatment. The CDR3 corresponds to CATTWGNSYNEQFF. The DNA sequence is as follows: TGTGCCACTACGTGGGGGAATTCCTACAATGAGCAGTTCTTC.